This entry features one T cell receptor beta chain sequence. This sample stems from a study of blood T cell repertoires in COVID-19. Study-level information: Spain, Italy and the United States supplied samples that represented acute and convalescent COVID-19.

CDR1 and CDR2 from the germline V gene are MDHEN and SYDVKM. V was pared by 8 bases and J by 2 bases, with 5 bases of the junction left unmatched. The CDR3 runs to 13 residues. Methods used by the authors: Scientists estimated how many nucleated cells there were by amplifying reference gene primers. Only in-frame clones appear in the TCRdb table, and some are missing; sequencing was by immunoSEQ multiplex PCR. That table furnishes V, J and clone size, whereas the DNA furnished D and trimming. The profile shows 55,000 to 65,000 clones, 90% of them singletons. This chain joins TRBV28 and TRBJ1-2; 7 nucleotides agree with TRBD1. The sample taken for sequencing was peripheral blood. The receptor was isolated from a woman older than 75 with active COVID-19. CDR3 coding DNA: TGTGCCAGCGTGGCGACAGGGAACTATGGCTACACCTTC. As protein: CASVATGNYGYTF.